A selection of T cell receptor beta chains follows, all from one sample in a study of B cell selection in AIRE deficiency. Data came from immunoSEQ multiplex PCR; TCRdb stores just in-frame clones and leaves some out. The sample lists about 14,000 clones; about 93% were seen once. Material: Tregs sorted from PBMCs. Receptor source: a human donor with AIRE deficiency. Both conserved end residues are part of each CDR3.

j_call v_call cdr3_aa
TRBJ2-7 TRBV6-5 CASSWGLAGSGEQYF
TRBJ1-2 TRBV28 CASRDPFYGYTF
TRBJ2-2 TRBV6-1 CASSEAALLGGELFF
TRBJ2-2 TRBV4-3 CASSQGTSGSANTGELFF
TRBJ2-7 TRBV5-1 CASSHGQGAFYEQYF
TRBJ2-7 TRBV5-1 CASSWTSGRTYEQYF
TRBJ2-7 TRBV6-5 CASRPGLAGGREQYF
TRBJ2-3 TRBV28 CASSAPGSTDTQYF
TRBJ1-3 TRBV5-1 CASSLMNSGNTIYF
TRBJ2-3 TRBV28 CASSPTSGSRNTQYF
TRBJ2-7 TRBV21-1 CASSKGSVLSGLAGVNEQYF
TRBJ1-4 TRBV7-9 CASSLWDRGKSEKLFF
TRBJ1-2 TRBV27 CASTSLWDPERNYGYTF
TRBJ1-5 TRBV6-9 CASSTTGGNQPQHF
TRBJ2-7 TRBV2 CASSEAPFGTGLGAPYF
TRBJ2-7 TRBV9 CASSRKVGWGLAPYEQYF
TRBJ1-4 TRBV18 CASSPASEKLFF
TRBJ2-3 TRBV6-5 CASMRNGRGVDTQYF
TRBJ2-7 TRBV7-2 CASSLVGSGRSYEQYF
TRBJ2-3 TRBV2 CASRREPARTDTQYF
TRBJ2-5 TRBV5-3 CARSFPGTSGRRRQETQYF
TRBJ2-4 TRBV5-1 CASSLGQNIQYF
TRBJ2-3 TRBV28 CASSSLAGGPLTQYF
TRBJ2-5 TRBV25-1 CASSFKWETQYF
TRBJ1-5 TRBV6-6 CASSKGAFGQPQHF
TRBJ1-2 TRBV6-5 CASSRDRGGGYTF
TRBJ2-5 TRBV7-2 CASSLSFGQETQYF
TRBJ1-1 TRBV5-1 CASRSPTGGNTEAFF
TRBJ2-7 TRBV19 CASSIGLTEQYF
TRBJ2-6 TRBV2 CASSRGTGANVLTF
TRBJ2-3 TRBV5-1 CASSFGQGADTQYF
TRBJ2-1 TRBV5-1 CASSLGGGGGRNEQFF
TRBJ2-3 TRBV15 CATSRDLGASGGADTQYF
TRBJ2-7 TRBV18 CASSPNVGLGAYEQYF
TRBJ2-1 TRBV18 CASSPLGRDNEQFF
TRBJ1-3 TRBV29-1 CSVEFGNTIYF
TRBJ1-5 TRBV27 CASSLLGQGKQPQHF
TRBJ2-5 TRBV4-2 CASSQEWNNQETQYF
TRBJ2-7 TRBV6-5 CASSYLGLAGAEQYF
TRBJ2-7 TRBV5-1 CASRRTSGRANEQYF
TRBJ1-2 TRBV28 CASSFRQVFSGYTF
TRBJ1-5 TRBV6-1 CASSQDNSNQPQHF
TRBJ2-1 TRBV5-1 CASSLGQGSTGDEQFF
TRBJ1-1 TRBV5-1 CASSSPGQARNTEAFF
TRBJ1-4 TRBV28 CASSLERGGTEKLFF
TRBJ2-7 TRBV2 CASRDRTSEQYF
TRBJ2-7 TRBV5-1 CASSPTGIYEQYF
TRBJ2-7 TRBV30 CAWSATGYEQYF
TRBJ2-1 TRBV12-5 CASGSLGPYNEQFF
TRBJ1-1 TRBV21-1 CASSKKPSGPRNYTEAFF
TRBJ2-5 TRBV5-1 CASSRDPTLQETQYF
TRBJ1-2 TRBV6-6 CASRDRGWGYTF
TRBJ2-1 TRBV7-9 CASSLPQYNEQFF
TRBJ1-6 TRBV5-6 CASSLEREMYSPLHF
TRBJ2-2 TRBV28 CASSLFSIPGELFF